This TCR beta chain is drawn from a study of cytomegalovirus exposure and HLA in healthy donors. After removal of 5 bases from V and 4 bases from J, the junction contained 9 bases not matched to a gene. Germline CDR1 reads LNHDA; CDR2 reads SQIVND (reference sequence). This CDR3 region has 15 residues. Measured with immunoSEQ multiplex PCR; TCRdb has only the in-frame clones, and not every one. The table shows about 160,000 clones, with roughly 90% occurring only once. The source is a woman aged 18-29 years in good health and CMV-seronegative. The material sequenced was PBMCs. The chain is built from TRBV19 and TRBJ1-2; 8 nucleotides line up with TRBD1. The CDR3 DNA reads as TGTGCCAGTAGTTCCCAGGGGGCAGAGGGCTATGGCTACACCTTC. Protein sequence: CASSSQGAEGYGYTF.